Reported below is one T cell receptor beta chain. Trimming took 8 bases from V and 2 from J; bases not matched to a gene: 16. The CDR3 runs to 17 residues. Germline CDR1 is SEHNR and CDR2 is FQNEAQ (reference sequence). Sequenced by immunoSEQ multiplex PCR; TCRdb stores in-frame clones only, minus some. This table has under 95,000 clones, 81% appearing once. The data are from a study of PD-1 blockade in mismatch repair-deficient tumors. The sequence derives from an adult with mismatch repair-deficient cancer. The rearrangement joins TRBV7-9 to TRBJ2-3; 7 bases are a match to TRBD1. The sequencing here drew on peripheral blood, taken 12 weeks after starting pembrolizumab. The CDR3 is CASPGTANNINTDTQYF. In DNA form, the CDR3 reads TGTGCCAGCCCCGGGACAGCAAATAACATCAACACAGATACGCAGTATTTT.